The 27 T cell receptor beta chains below come from one sample, sequenced in a study of cytomegalovirus exposure and HLA in healthy donors. With 60 Vbeta and 13 Jbeta primers, the PCR was carried out. Produced via immunoSEQ multiplex PCR; TCRdb's table is partial and in-frame only. The sample contains 150,000 or so clones, around three quarters of which appear only once. Sample: PBMCs. Receptor source: a man aged 50 to 59 in good health and CMV-seropositive.

The gene calls are TRBV10-2 and TRBJ2-7; weak D call: TRBD2 (5 bases). The CDR3 is 12 residues long. CDR1 and CDR2 (germline): WSHSY, SAAADI. V lost 0 bases and J 10 bases, leaving 10 bases between the germline ends. DNA of the CDR3: TGCGCCAGCAGTGAGTCGGCGGGCCCCCAGTACTTC. Its translation: CASSESAGPQYF.

The V call is TRBV4-2, the J call TRBJ2-7; D call uncertain. The CDR3 is 13 amino acids. V was shortened by 0 bases and J by 3 bases, with 6 bases between the two germline ends. Germline-derived CDR1 and CDR2 are LGHNA and YNFKEQ. The CDR3 protein is CASSQEFHYEQYF. The CDR3 DNA sequence: TGTGCCAGCAGCCAAGAGTTCCACTACGAGCAGTACTTC.

This clone occurred a few times. This chain joins TRBV4-2 and TRBJ1-1; D is perhaps TRBD1 (6 bases). Between the trimmed V and J ends, which lost 0 bases and 1 base, there was a span of 15 bases. Germline V CDR1 and CDR2: LGHNA, YNFKEQ. The CDR3 has 17 residues. DNA of the CDR3: TGTGCCAGCAGCCAAGAACCCTACCAGGGGACGAACACTGAAGCTTTCTTT. Protein product: CASSQEPYQGTNTEAFF.

This chain uses TRBV19 with TRBJ1-2; TRBD1 matches 9 bases. The germline V gene has CDR1 LNHDA and CDR2 SQIVND (reference sequence). This CDR3 spans 16 amino acids. After removal of 4 bases from V and 2 bases from J, the junction contained 8 bases not matched to a gene. Written as DNA, the CDR3 is TGTGCCAGTAGTAGCCCCAAGGGACAGGGAAACTATGGCTACACCTTC. Protein product: CASSSPKGQGNYGYTF.

The chain couples TRBV7-9 to TRBJ2-7; 10 bases are a match to TRBD1. CDR3 length: 13 amino acids. V lost 5 bases, J lost 6 bases, and 4 bases stayed unmatched. The germline V gene has CDR1 SEHNR and CDR2 FQNEAQ (reference sequence). The CDR3 DNA follows: TGTGCCAGCAGCCTGGACAGGGGGATCGAGCAGTACTTC. Translated: CASSLDRGIEQYF.

This clone is a singleton in its sample. The rearrangement joins TRBV21-1 to TRBJ2-3; the D call TRBD2 from the table was never checked on the DNA. TRBV21-1 is annotated as a pseudogene. There are 15 residues in the CDR3. The CDR3 protein is CASSSLAGVPDTQYF. The CDR3 bases are TGTGCCAGCAGCAGCCTAGCGGGGGTCCCAGATACGCAGTATTTT.

CDR3 nucleotide sequence: TGTGCCAGCAGCCTTAGGACTAGCGGGGGGGCAGAGACCCAGTACTTC. Protein: CASSLRTSGGAETQYF. The chain joins TRBV4-2 to TRBJ2-5; 15 positions match TRBD2. The CDR3 consists of 16 residues. Germline CDR1 is LGHNA and CDR2 is YNFKEQ. Trimming removed 4 bases from V and 4 bases from J; junction bases left unmatched: 4.

The chain is built from TRBV19 and TRBJ1-2; 9 bases are a match to TRBD1. CDR1 is LNHDA, CDR2 SQIVND, per germline (reference sequence). The CDR3 length is 15 residues. V shed 3 bases, J shed 10 bases, and the junction held 12 bases outside the gene matches. The CDR3 sequence is CASSIPWSGTGNYTF. The CDR3 DNA sequence: TGTGCCAGTAGTATTCCTTGGTCTGGGACAGGGAACTACACCTTC.

The chain uses TRBV6-5 and TRBJ1-1, with 8 bases lining up with TRBD1. V lost 5 bases, J lost 1 base, and 6 bases stayed unmatched. The V gene's germline CDR1 is MNHEY and CDR2 SVGAGI. The CDR3 covers 15 residues. The CDR3 region is CASSIAGTGNTEAFF. The CDR3 DNA is TGTGCCAGCAGTATAGCTGGGACAGGGAACACTGAAGCTTTCTTT.

The rearrangement joins TRBV5-1 to TRBJ2-1; D uncertain. CDR1 and CDR2 (germline): SGHRS, YFSETQ. CDR3 length: 14 amino acids. Trimming stripped 0 bases from V and 4 bases from J, with 8 bases between. CDR3 nucleotides: TGCGCCAGCAGCTTGGAAATTCCATACAATGAGCAGTTCTTC. It encodes CASSLEIPYNEQFF. The whole variable domain, filled in from reference TRBV5-1 and TRBJ2-1, reads KAGVTQTPRYLIKTRGQQVTLSCSPISGHRSVSWYQQTPGQGLQFLFEYFSETQRNKGNFPGRFSGRQFSNSRSEMNVSTLELGDSALYLCASSLEIPYNEQFFGPGTRLTVL.

The CDR3 protein is CSVAGQGARAPQHF. The CDR3 DNA reads as TGCAGCGTTGCGGGACAGGGGGCAAGGGCGCCCCAGCATTTT. The V and J genes are TRBV29-1 and TRBJ1-5; 12 bases match TRBD1. The junction had 7 bases not matched to a gene; V was cut back by 4 bases and J by 9 bases. The CDR3 spans 14 residues. Germline CDR1 reads SQVTM; CDR2 reads ANQGSEA.

The V and J genes are TRBV28 and TRBJ2-1; 8 nucleotides line up with TRBD2. Germline V gene lookup returns CDR1 MDHEN and CDR2 SYDVKM. V trimming: 6 bases; J trimming: 4 bases; junction bases outside the gene matches: 11. This CDR3 spans 16 amino acids. The CDR3 spells CASSTPGRGGYNEQFF. The CDR3 DNA follows: TGTGCCAGCAGCACCCCCGGACGGGGGGGTTACAATGAGCAGTTCTTC.

This clone was counted a few times. The gene calls are TRBV2 and TRBJ2-7; perhaps TRBD2 as D (6 bases). Germline loops: CDR1 SNHLY, CDR2 FYNNEI. V lost 8 bases, J lost 0 bases, and 14 bases lay in between. The CDR3 consists of 14 residues. The CDR3 is CASSSGGDSYEQYF. The CDR3 DNA reads TGTGCCAGCTCTTCAGGCGGGGACTCCTACGAGCAGTACTTC.

The rearrangement links TRBV6-1 to TRBJ1-2; 11 bases match TRBD1. This CDR3 is 14 amino acids long. Germline V gene lookup returns CDR1 MNHNS and CDR2 SASEGT. The ends lost 6 bases at V and 5 bases at J; junction bases unmatched: 5. The CDR3 DNA follows: TGTGCCAGCAGGGACGGACAGGGGGCTTATGGCTACACCTTC. This encodes CASRDGQGAYGYTF.

The CDR3 is CASSWDRVVGNTIYF. The CDR3 nucleotides read TGTGCCAGCAGTTGGGACAGGGTCGTCGGAAACACCATATATTTT. The rearrangement uses TRBV28 and TRBJ1-3; TRBD1 matches at 9 bases. There are 15 residues in the CDR3. CDR1 is MDHEN, CDR2 SYDVKM, per germline. The V segment lost 4 bases and the J segment 4 bases; nucleotides outside the gene matches: 5.

The chain is built from TRBV6-6 and TRBJ2-1; D might be TRBD2 (5 bases). Germline V gene data show CDR1 as MNHNY and CDR2 as SVGAGI (reference sequence). This CDR3 has 14 amino acids. With 4 bases removed from V and 4 bases from J, the gap between germline ends came to 11 bases. The CDR3 reads CASSSAGGYNEQFF. The CDR3 DNA reads TGTGCCAGCAGTTCCGCGGGCGGTTACAATGAGCAGTTCTTC.

The chain links TRBV7-2 to TRBJ2-1, with a possible D match to TRBD1 (5 bases). Per the germline V gene, CDR1 is SGHTA and CDR2 is FQGNSA. This CDR3 comprises 14 residues. V was trimmed by 4 bases and J by 3 bases, leaving 10 bases between them. CDR3 loop: CASSSGNYYNEQFF. For the CDR3, the DNA is TGTGCCAGCAGCTCAGGGAATTACTACAATGAGCAGTTCTTC.

The chain carries TRBV5-6 and TRBJ2-1, with 8 bases matching TRBD2. With 4 bases clipped from V and 5 bases from J, the junction kept 8 bases outside the gene matches. The CDR3 runs to 15 residues. Germline-derived CDR1 and CDR2 are SGHDT and YYEEEE. This chain's CDR3 is CASSRPGLVDNEQFF. The CDR3 region has the DNA TGTGCCAGCAGCAGACCGGGACTAGTGGACAATGAGCAGTTCTTC.

This sequence joins TRBV6-4 and TRBJ2-1, with D tentatively TRBD2 (5 bases). V shed 4 bases and J shed 8 bases, with 18 bases lying between them. The CDR3 spans 15 residues. Germline loops: CDR1 MRHNA, CDR2 SNTAGT. CDR3 sequence: CASSAGNLGGHEQFF. CDR3 coding DNA: TGTGCCAGCAGTGCGGGGAACTTAGGAGGCCATGAGCAGTTCTTC.

This clone has only one observation. The V gene is TRBV6-1, the J gene TRBJ2-7; D gene uncertain. The CDR3 spans 15 residues. Between the trimmed V and J ends, which lost 2 bases and 0 bases, there was a span of 11 bases. Germline CDR1 and CDR2: MNHNS and SASEGT. In DNA form, the CDR3 reads TGTGCCAGCAGTGAACATCGTGGGCCCTCCTACGAGCAGTACTTC. It is translated as CASSEHRGPSYEQYF.

The genes are TRBV2 and TRBJ2-1; 8 nucleotides align to TRBD1. This CDR3 is built from 16 residues. The V gene end was trimmed by 5 bases and the J gene end by 6 bases; junction bases not matched to a gene: 12. Germline V CDR1 and CDR2: SNHLY, FYNNEI. CDR3 amino acids: CASSKIDRGESNEQFF. CDR3 in DNA: TGTGCCAGCAGTAAAATCGACAGGGGCGAGAGCAATGAGCAGTTCTTC.

This clone was seen more than once but under ten times. This sample includes further DNA sequences coding for the same CDR3. The chain carries TRBV7-9 and TRBJ2-7; 8 nucleotides agree with TRBD1. The germline gives CDR1 SEHNR, CDR2 FQNEAQ (reference sequence). The CDR3 consists of 14 residues. Losses at the gene ends were 1 base for V and 4 bases for J; bases not matched to a gene: 3. The CDR3 region has the DNA TGTGCCAGCAGCTTAGGGACAGGGTTGTACGAGCAGTACTTC. Amino acids: CASSLGTGLYEQYF.

V and J are TRBV4-3 and TRBJ1-3, with D uncertain. V was trimmed by 4 bases and J by 4 bases, leaving 14 bases between them. The CDR3 spans 15 residues. CDR1 is LGHNA and CDR2 is YSLEER in the germline V gene. CDR3 residues: CASSLARTAGNTIYF. The CDR3 DNA reads TGCGCCAGCAGCCTCGCTCGGACTGCGGGAAACACCATATATTTT.

The chain uses TRBV30 and TRBJ1-5; 8 nucleotides agree with TRBD1. The CDR3 runs 13 residues. The V segment lost 5 bases and the J segment 3 bases; nucleotides outside the gene matches: 3. Germline V gene sequence: CDR1 GTSNPN, CDR2 SVGIG (reference sequence). CDR3 amino acids: CAWGQGPNQPQHF. As DNA, the CDR3 is TGTGCCTGGGGACAGGGCCCCAATCAGCCCCAGCATTTT.

This chain joins TRBV27 and TRBJ1-1; 10 nucleotides match TRBD1. V lost 0 bases to trimming and J lost 6 bases; unmatched junction nucleotides: 4. There are 15 residues in the CDR3. CDR1 and CDR2 from the germline V gene are MNHEY and SMNVEV (reference sequence). CDR3 region: CASSLSDRGAPEAFF. CDR3 nucleotide sequence: TGTGCCAGCAGTTTATCGGACAGGGGGGCTCCTGAAGCTTTCTTT.

The rearrangement joins TRBV19 to TRBJ1-5, with D possibly matching TRBD1 (5 bases). V dropped 6 bases and J dropped 0 bases, with 18 bases sitting between them. CDR3 length equals 17 residues. CDR1 and CDR2 from the germline V gene are LNHDA and SQIVND (reference sequence). CDR3 coding DNA: TGTGCCAGTAGGCCCGTCGGGGGACGGATTAGCAATCAGCCCCAGCATTTT. It specifies CASRPVGGRISNQPQHF.

This chain connects TRBV7-2 to TRBJ2-7, with 12 bases aligning to TRBD2. CDR1 is SGHTA and CDR2 is FQGNSA in the germline V gene. Trimming at V came to 4 bases and at J to 2 bases, leaving 3 bases not matched to a gene. The CDR3 totals 15 residues. For the CDR3, the DNA is TGTGCCAGCAGCTCGCGGACTAGCGGGACCTACGAGCAGTACTTC. As protein: CASSSRTSGTYEQYF.